The present TCR beta chain was sequenced within a study of OX40 agonist ivuxolimab in advanced cancers. Deletions cut 1 base from V and 4 bases from J, with 11 bases between. Germline CDR1 reads LGHNA; CDR2 reads YNFKEQ. This CDR3 contains 14 residues. This clone has just a few counts. Libraries were prepared by immunoSEQ multiplex PCR; TCRdb keeps only in-frame clonotypes and omits some of them. This table has some 10,000 clones, over 60% appearing once. This TCR was sampled from an adult with an advanced solid tumor such as melanoma, head and neck, liver or kidney cancer. This chain joins TRBV4-2 and TRBJ2-7; D may be TRBD2 (5 bases). Here the sequenced sample was CD4+ or CD8+ T cells sorted from blood, taken in a trial of the OX40 agonist ivuxolimab. The CDR3 DNA reads TGTGCCAGCAGCCAAGGTGAGGGTAATTACGAGCAGTACTTC. Protein: CASSQGEGNYEQYF.